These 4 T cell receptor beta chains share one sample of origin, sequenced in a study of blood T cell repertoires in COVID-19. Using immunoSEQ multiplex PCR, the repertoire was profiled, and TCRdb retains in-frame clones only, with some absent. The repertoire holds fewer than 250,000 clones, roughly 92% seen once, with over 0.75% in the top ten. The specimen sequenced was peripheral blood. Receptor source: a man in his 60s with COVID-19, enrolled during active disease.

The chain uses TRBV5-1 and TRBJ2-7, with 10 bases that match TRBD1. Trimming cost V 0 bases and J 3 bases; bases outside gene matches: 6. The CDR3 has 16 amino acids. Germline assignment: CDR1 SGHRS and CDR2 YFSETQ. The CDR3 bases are TGCGCCAGCAGCTTGGGATCGACAGGGGGCCTCTACGAGCAGTACTTC. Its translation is CASSLGSTGGLYEQYF.

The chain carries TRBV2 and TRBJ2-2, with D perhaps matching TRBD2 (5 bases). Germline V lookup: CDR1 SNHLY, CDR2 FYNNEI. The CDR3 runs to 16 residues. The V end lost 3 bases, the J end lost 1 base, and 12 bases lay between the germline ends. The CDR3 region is CASSDGVRGNTGELFF. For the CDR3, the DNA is TGTGCCAGCAGTGATGGTGTTCGGGGGAACACCGGGGAGCTGTTTTTT.

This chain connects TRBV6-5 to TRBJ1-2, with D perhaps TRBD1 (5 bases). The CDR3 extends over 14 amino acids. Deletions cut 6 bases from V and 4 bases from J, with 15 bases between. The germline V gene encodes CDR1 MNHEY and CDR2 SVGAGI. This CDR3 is CASSQDRKTYGYTF. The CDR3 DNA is TGTGCCAGCAGCCAAGACAGAAAGACCTATGGCTACACCTTC.

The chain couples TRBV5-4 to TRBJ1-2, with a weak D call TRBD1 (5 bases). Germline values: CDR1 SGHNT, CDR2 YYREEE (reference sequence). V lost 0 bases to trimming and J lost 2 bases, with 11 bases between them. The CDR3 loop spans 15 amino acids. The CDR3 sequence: CASSLGRATNYGYTF. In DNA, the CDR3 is TGTGCCAGCAGCTTGGGCAGGGCCACCAACTATGGCTACACCTTC.